This T cell receptor beta chain was profiled in a study of PD-1 blockade in classical Hodgkin lymphoma. Across the study: Patients had nivolumab dosed at 3 mg/kg, delivered intravenously every 2 weeks. Study-level results: Lower baseline TCR diversity marked trial partial responders and progressors. A reduction in baseline TCR diversity was reportedly seen in newly diagnosed patients relative to healthy donors.

Looked up from germline, CDR1 is SGHVS and CDR2 is FQNEAQ. The V and J ends lost 7 bases and 7 bases respectively, with 14 bases between them. The CDR3 extends over 14 amino acids. This clone was observed a handful of times. The antigen is undetermined. The assay was immunoSEQ multiplex PCR, and TCRdb's table has in-frame clones only and misses some. The table lists about 20,000 clones, approximately 88% of them singletons. Time point denoted: cycle 4 day 1 (C4D1), after 5 to 7 weeks of nivolumab. Each patient's relapse followed autologous stem cell transplantation, and brentuximab vedotin exposure varied. After PBMCs were thawed, their CD8+ T cells were isolated by magnetic negative selection.

Sequenced material: CD8+ T cells from blood, taken before the fourth cycle of nivolumab. The chain has TRBV7-8 and TRBJ1-6; D unclear. The TCR originated in a human donor with classical Hodgkin lymphoma. The CDR3 is CASTTRSLNSPLHF. For the CDR3, the DNA is TGTGCCAGCACCACAAGGAGCCTAAATTCACCCCTCCACTTT.